These 3 T cell receptor beta chains were sequenced from one sample in a study of T-cell reconstitution after alpha-beta-depleted transplantation in children. Unique molecular identifiers were incorporated when the TCRbeta library was constructed. TCRdb reprocessed the PCR reads via MiXCR and lists one record per CDR3 protein. In the table there are fewer than 150,000 distinct CDR3 sequences, more than 20% of which are singletons. This specimen consisted of PBMCs, mostly from graft donor cells, obtained 180 days after TCRalphabeta/CD19-depleted stem cell transplant. These receptors came from a male patient under 10 years old who had a stem cell transplant for chronic granulomatous disease, so the T cells may come from the graft donor.

The sample holds many counts of this clonotype. This chain's CDR3 is CASSGLAGRNEQFF. The CDR3 DNA is TGTGCCAGCAGTGGGCTAGCGGGACGCAATGAGCAGTTCTTC. This chain links TRBV27 with TRBJ2-1; 9 bases line up with TRBD2. Germline CDR1 MNHEY, CDR2 SMNVEV (reference sequence). This CDR3 comprises 14 residues. With 5 bases clipped from V and 6 bases from J, the junction kept 5 bases outside the gene matches.

In its sample, this clonotype was seen a few times. The rearrangement links TRBV7-6 to TRBJ2-5, with D possibly called TRBD1 or TRBD2 (6 bases each). The CDR3 is 12 residues long. Germline V lookup: CDR1 SGHVS, CDR2 FNYEAQ. Trimming stripped 10 bases from V and 7 bases from J, with 16 bases between. The CDR3 nucleotides are TGTGCCATCAGTGGAGGGGGTGGGACCCAGTACTTC. Amino acids: CAISGGGGTQYF. Complete variable domain (other parts from reference TRBV7-6 and TRBJ2-5): GAGVSQSPRYKVTKRGQDVALRCDPISGHVSLYWYRQALGQGPEFLTYFNYEAQQDKSGLPNDRFSAERPEGSISTLTIQRTEQRDSAMYRCAISGGGGTQYFGPGTRLLVL.

This clonotype has more than one count but fewer than ten. CDR3 nucleotides: TGCAGCGTTGAAGAAGCGGGGGGGAGACAAGAGACCCAGTACTTC. Its translation: CSVEEAGGRQETQYF. The V and J genes are TRBV29-1 and TRBJ2-5; 10 nucleotides line up with TRBD2. The CDR3 runs 15 residues. The germline gives CDR1 SQVTM, CDR2 ANQGSEA. V shed 0 bases and J 2 bases; nucleotides not matched to a gene: 3.